The 9 T cell receptor beta chains below come from one sample, sequenced in a study of blood T cell repertoires in COVID-19. The table came from immunoSEQ multiplex PCR; TCRdb's copy has only in-frame clones and leaves some out. The sample includes 92,000 or so clones, approximately 75% of them seen just once. The sample was peripheral blood. These receptors all stem from a woman older than 75 with acute or convalescent COVID-19.

The gene calls are TRBV11-2 and TRBJ1-1, with a weak D call TRBD1 (5 bases). The CDR3 spans 12 residues. Germline V gene lookup returns CDR1 SGHAT and CDR2 FQNNGV. V dropped 7 bases and J dropped 10 bases, with 16 bases sitting between them. The CDR3 nucleotides read TGTGCCAGCAACTTCGGGGGATTGGGAGCTTTCTTT. It yields the protein CASNFGGLGAFF.

This chain joins TRBV7-9 and TRBJ2-5, with 8 bases lining up with TRBD2. CDR1 SEHNR and CDR2 FQNEAQ come from the germline V gene (reference sequence). Losses at the gene ends were 0 bases for V and 6 bases for J; bases not matched to a gene: 3. The CDR3 contains 14 residues. As DNA, the CDR3 is TGTGCCAGCAGCTTAGCAGGGACTAGGAAGACCCAGTACTTC. It specifies CASSLAGTRKTQYF.

This chain uses TRBV11-2 with TRBJ1-6; D uncertain. In germline, CDR1 is SGHAT, CDR2 FQNNGV. CDR3 length equals 14 residues. Trimming shortened V by 4 bases and J by 7 bases, and 11 bases separated the two germline ends. The CDR3 DNA reads TGTGCCAGCAGCTCCCCCCAGGCCAATTCACCCCTCCACTTT. This encodes CASSSPQANSPLHF.

The V call is TRBV7-6, the J call TRBJ1-6; D remains unclear. The CDR3 runs to 18 residues. Germline V gene sequence: CDR1 SGHVS, CDR2 FNYEAQ. V lost 1 base and J lost 0, with 13 bases in between. In DNA form, the CDR3 reads TGTGCCAGCAGCTTAGAAGCGGGCAGTAGCTCCTATAATTCACCCCTCCACTTT. Residues: CASSLEAGSSSYNSPLHF.

The chain's CDR3 is CASSSGLGQFF. CDR3 nucleotides: TGTGCCAGCAGCTCCGGACTTGGGCAGTTCTTC. V gene TRBV7-6 combines with J gene TRBJ2-1; D is possibly TRBD2 (5 bases). Germline V gives CDR1 SGHVS, CDR2 FNYEAQ. V was cut by 4 bases and J by 12 bases, with 10 bases left in between. The CDR3 is 11 residues long.

This clone was found a few times. V and J are TRBV5-4 and TRBJ2-3; 7 positions match TRBD1. This CDR3 contains 14 residues. Germline loops: CDR1 SGHNT, CDR2 YYREEE (reference sequence). Trimming took 3 bases from V and 6 from J; bases not matched to a gene: 7. The CDR3 loop reads CASSWDSGVDTQYF. In DNA form, the CDR3 reads TGTGCCAGCAGCTGGGACAGCGGCGTCGATACGCAGTATTTT. The full variable domain, its missing parts supplied by reference TRBV5-4 and TRBJ2-3, is ETGVTQSPTHLIKTRGQQVTLRCSSQSGHNTVSWYQQALGQGPQFIFQYYREEENGRGNFPPRFSGLQFPNYSSELNVNALELDDSALYLCASSWDSGVDTQYFGPGTRLTVL.

The CDR3 region has the DNA TGTGCCAGCGGGAACAGGGTGCCCAAAAACATTCAGTACTTC. It yields the protein CASGNRVPKNIQYF. The chain is built from TRBV6-5 and TRBJ2-4; a weak D match, TRBD1 (6 bases). There are 14 residues in the CDR3. Trimming pared 8 bases from V and 2 bases from J, leaving 13 bases between. Germline CDR1 and CDR2: MNHEY and SVGAGI.

This chain uses TRBV30 with TRBJ2-5; 7 positions agree with TRBD2. There are 13 residues in the CDR3. CDR1 is GTSNPN and CDR2 is SVGIG in the germline V gene (reference sequence). V dropped 0 bases and J dropped 7; count of bases not matched to a gene: 5. The CDR3 protein is CAWSVSREGTQYF. The CDR3 bases are TGTGCCTGGAGTGTGTCCAGGGAGGGGACCCAGTACTTC.

CDR3 in amino acids: CASSYSAGGSYEQYF. In DNA, the CDR3 is TGTGCCAGCAGTTACTCGGCGGGGGGCTCCTACGAGCAGTACTTC. The chain is built from TRBV6-5 and TRBJ2-7; TRBD2 agrees at 8 bases. Losses at the gene ends were 0 bases for V and 0 bases for J; bases not matched to a gene: 1. Per germline, CDR1 MNHEY and CDR2 SVGAGI. CDR3 length: 15 amino acids.